Below, 29 T cell receptor beta chains from the same sample are listed, as sequenced in a study of shared clonotypes between healthy human individuals. TCRdb keeps only in-frame clones here, not all; method: immunoSEQ multiplex PCR. The sample lists under 600,000 clones, 97% occurring once. The sequenced material came from naive CD4+ T cells sorted from blood. Subset denoted: CD45RA+ positively selected. The receptors shown here come from a woman aged 30 to 39 in good health.

The V call is TRBV2, the J call TRBJ1-5, with TRBD1 as a possible D gene (6 bases). The germline V gene has CDR1 SNHLY and CDR2 FYNNEI. Trimming left V 6 bases short and J 2 bases short, with 11 bases between. The CDR3 contains 14 residues. For the CDR3, the DNA is TGTGCCAGCAGAGGGGGAGGGGGCAATCAGCCCCAGCATTTT. Its translation: CASRGGGGNQPQHF.

The CDR3 DNA sequence: TGCGCCAGCAGCCAGAGGGACAGGGGGCTTCAGCCCCAGCATTTT. Translated: CASSQRDRGLQPQHF. The genes are TRBV4-1 and TRBJ1-5; 12 bases agree with TRBD1. The CDR3 is 15 residues long. Trimming cost V 3 bases and J 6 bases; bases outside gene matches: 3. Germline V gives CDR1 MGHRA, CDR2 YSYEKL.

The chain links TRBV6-5 to TRBJ1-1; 7 nucleotides match TRBD1. After removal of 6 bases from V and 3 bases from J, the junction contained 7 bases not matched to a gene. The CDR3 has 14 amino acids. Germline V lookup: CDR1 MNHEY, CDR2 SVGAGI. CDR3 protein: CASRRDRDYTEAFF. DNA of the CDR3: TGTGCCAGCAGACGCGACAGGGACTACACTGAAGCTTTCTTT.

This clone has only one observation. The chain has TRBV4-2 and TRBJ2-7, with 13 bases aligning to TRBD2. The germline CDR1 and CDR2 sequences are LGHNA and YNFKEQ. There are 15 residues in the CDR3. The ends lost 3 bases at V and 2 bases at J; junction bases unmatched: 1. CDR3 bases: TGTGCCAGCAGCCATGGGACTAGCGGGGCCTACGAGCAGTACTTC. This sequence encodes CASSHGTSGAYEQYF.

This clone was found once. The chain uses TRBV10-2 and TRBJ2-6, with 8 nucleotides matching TRBD1. Per germline, CDR1 WSHSY and CDR2 SAAADI. V shed 4 bases, J shed 0 bases, and the junction held 5 bases outside the gene matches. The CDR3 sequence is 17 residues long. The DNA of the CDR3 is TGCGCCAGCAGTGGGAGGACAGGGCACTCTGGGGCCAACGTCCTGACTTTC. Amino acid sequence: CASSGRTGHSGANVLTF.

About this clone itself: Mismatch with germline at one junction end may stem from a read error. The V and J genes are TRBV6-6 and TRBJ2-3; the D is unclear. This CDR3 has 13 amino acids. Germline V gives CDR1 MNHNY, CDR2 SVGAGI (reference sequence). DNA for the CDR3: TGTGCCAGCAGGAGAAAACCACCCAGACTCCCCCCTTTT. Translated: CASRRKPPRLPPF.

This sequence joins TRBV7-8 and TRBJ2-3, with D perhaps matching TRBD1 or TRBD2 (5 bases each). The CDR3 has 14 residues. In germline, CDR1 is SGHVS, CDR2 FQNEAQ. V was clipped by 0 bases and J by 5 bases, with 9 bases between them. The CDR3: CASSLAGRRDTQYF. The CDR3 DNA reads TGTGCCAGCAGCTTAGCGGGACGGAGAGATACGCAGTATTTT.

V usage is TRBV19 and J usage is TRBJ1-5, with a tentative D call TRBD1 (6 bases). In germline, CDR1 is LNHDA, CDR2 SQIVND (reference sequence). The length of the CDR3 is 17 residues. The ends were cut back, 6 bases at V and 4 bases at J, with 22 bases in the middle. DNA of the CDR3: TGTGCCAGTAGAATCCCCAGCGACAGGAGCCCAAATCAGCCCCAGCATTTT. Its translation is CASRIPSDRSPNQPQHF.

This clone was detected only once. The rearrangement joins TRBV6-1 to TRBJ1-4, with 7 positions matching TRBD1. CDR3 length: 17 residues. The V gene end was trimmed by 2 bases and the J gene end by 4 bases; junction bases not matched to a gene: 10. The germline gives CDR1 MNHNS, CDR2 SASEGT. CDR3 in amino acids: CASSEPSRGQHNEKLFF. CDR3 bases: TGTGCCAGCAGTGAACCCAGCCGGGGACAGCATAATGAAAAACTGTTTTTT.

This sequence joins TRBV19 and TRBJ2-2, with TRBD1 as a possible D gene (6 bases). Trimming took off 7 bases at V and 1 base at J, with 7 bases between the two ends. CDR1 is LNHDA and CDR2 is SQIVND in the germline V gene (reference sequence). The CDR3 totals 13 residues. For the CDR3, the DNA is TGTGCCAGTACGGACAGGAACACCGGGGAGCTGTTTTTT. The encoded protein is CASTDRNTGELFF.

The genes are TRBV7-7 and TRBJ2-5; D gene ambiguous. The CDR3 is 13 amino acids. V was trimmed by 5 bases and J by 5 bases, leaving 12 bases between them. Per the germline V gene, CDR1 is SSHAT and CDR2 is FNYEAQ (reference sequence). Written as DNA, the CDR3 is TGTGCCAGCAGCCGAGGCCTGGCGGAGACCCAGTACTTC. Its translation is CASSRGLAETQYF.

This chain joins TRBV21-1 and TRBJ2-1; the table's D call of TRBD2 was not tested on the DNA. TRBV21-1 is a documented pseudogene. CDR3 length: 17 residues. Here the CDR3 DNA reads TGTGCCAGCAGCAAATCGGTACTAGCGGGGGATTACAATGAGCAGTTCTTC. Translated: CASSKSVLAGDYNEQFF.

This chain uses TRBV4-2 with TRBJ2-7, with D perhaps TRBD2 (5 bases). The V gene's germline CDR1 is LGHNA and CDR2 YNFKEQ. Trimming shortened V by 0 bases and J by 11 bases, and 14 bases separated the two germline ends. The CDR3 runs to 13 residues. CDR3 residues: CASSQDQTSGEYF. In DNA form, the CDR3 reads TGTGCCAGCAGCCAAGATCAAACCTCCGGGGAGTACTTC.

The V and J genes are TRBV10-3 and TRBJ2-7; maybe TRBD2 (6 bases). Germline lookup yields CDR1 ENHRY and CDR2 SYGVKD. Trimming stripped 10 bases from V and 7 bases from J, with 23 bases between. There are 14 residues in the CDR3. DNA for the CDR3: TGTGCCAGCAGACCCCTAGGAGGGCCGGGTGAGCAGTACTTC. It is translated as CASRPLGGPGEQYF.

The chain employs TRBV2 and TRBJ1-1, with D possibly matching TRBD1 (5 bases). The CDR3 totals 14 residues. The V gene's germline CDR1 is SNHLY and CDR2 FYNNEI. V was pared by 5 bases and J by 1 base, with 11 bases between. CDR3 sequence (DNA): TGTGCCAGCAGTCTGGTGGGGGAGAACACTGAAGCTTTCTTT. It translates to CASSLVGENTEAFF.

The chain recombines TRBV28 with TRBJ1-4, with D hard to call. From germline, CDR1 is MDHEN and CDR2 SYDVKM. Trimming removed 5 bases from V and 0 bases from J, with 10 bases in between. The CDR3 has 15 residues. The CDR3, as DNA: TGTGCCAGCAGTCAAACTACTACAACTAATGAAAAACTGTTTTTT. As protein: CASSQTTTTNEKLFF. The variable domain in full, completed from reference TRBV28 and TRBJ1-4, reads DVKVTQSSRYLVKRTGEKVFLECVQDMDHENMFWYRQDPGLGLRLIYFSYDVKMKEKGDIPEGYSVSREKKERFSLILESASTNQTSMYLCASSQTTTTNEKLFFGSGTQLSVL.

The chain combines TRBV6-5 with TRBJ2-7; 10 positions agree with TRBD1. Germline trimming cut 5 bases from V and 6 bases from J; bases unmatched to any gene: 7. The CDR3 is 14 amino acids. The germline CDR1 and CDR2 sequences are MNHEY and SVGAGI. The CDR3 nucleotides read TGTGCCAGCAGTCACCGGGACAGGGGCTCCGAGCAGTACTTC. Amino acid sequence: CASSHRDRGSEQYF.

This clone was detected once. The rearrangement joins TRBV28 to TRBJ2-2; D is perhaps TRBD1 (7 bases). Per germline, CDR1 MDHEN and CDR2 SYDVKM. Trimming removed 8 bases at V and 2 bases at J, with 12 bases between. The CDR3 is 14 residues long. DNA for the CDR3: TGTGCCAGCCGCCAGGGGGGTAACACCGGGGAGCTGTTTTTT. This codes for CASRQGGNTGELFF.

The gene calls are TRBV2 and TRBJ2-1, with D unresolved. Trimming removed 2 bases at V and 2 bases at J, with 7 bases between. CDR1 SNHLY and CDR2 FYNNEI come from the germline V gene. The CDR3 runs to 14 residues. The CDR3 DNA reads TGTGCCAGCAGTGAAATAAGCGCCTACAATGAGCAGTTCTTC. It codes for CASSEISAYNEQFF.

The chain couples TRBV4-2 to TRBJ2-7; the match to TRBD1 covers 8 bases. The V and J ends lost 1 base and 4 bases, in that order; junction bases with no gene match: 9. The length of the CDR3 is 16 residues. Per the germline V gene, CDR1 is LGHNA and CDR2 is YNFKEQ. In nucleotides, the CDR3 is TGTGCCAGCAGCCAAGCTACGACAGGGGCCAATTACGAGCAGTACTTC. Amino acids: CASSQATTGANYEQYF.

This clone was observed once. The CDR3 DNA sequence: TGCGCCAGCAGCTTGGTAGGGATTCGCTACGAGCAGTACTTC. The encoded protein is CASSLVGIRYEQYF. V and J are TRBV5-1 and TRBJ2-7, with D uncertain. V lost 0 bases, J lost 3 bases, and 10 bases lay in between. Germline CDR1 reads SGHRS; CDR2 reads YFSETQ. The CDR3 is 14 amino acids.

J is TRBJ2-5 and V is TRBV7-9, with 9 bases that match TRBD2. The CDR3 contains 15 residues. With 5 bases clipped from V and 4 bases from J, the junction kept 8 bases outside the gene matches. Germline assignment: CDR1 SEHNR and CDR2 FQNEAQ (reference sequence). This chain's CDR3 is CASSPWTSVGETQYF. The CDR3 nucleotides are TGTGCCAGCAGCCCGTGGACTAGCGTGGGAGAGACCCAGTACTTC. Full variable domain (rest looked up from reference TRBV7-9 and TRBJ2-5): DTGVSQNPRHKITKRGQNVTFRCDPISEHNRLYWYRQTLGQGPEFLTYFQNEAQLEKSRLLSDRFSAERPKGSFSTLEIQRTEQGDSAMYLCASSPWTSVGETQYFGPGTRLLVL.

This chain connects TRBV18 to TRBJ1-1, with TRBD1 as a possible D gene (5 bases). This CDR3 has 15 residues. Per germline, CDR1 KGHSH and CDR2 LQKENI. Trimming left V 0 bases short and J 1 base short, with 9 bases between. The DNA of the CDR3 is TGTGCCAGCTCACCACCGGGGGGGTGGAACACTGAAGCTTTCTTT. This gives the protein CASSPPGGWNTEAFF.

Only one count was recorded for this clone. This sequence joins TRBV5-1 and TRBJ2-7; TRBD2 agrees at 7 bases. Germline V lookup: CDR1 SGHRS, CDR2 YFSETQ. Losses at the gene ends were 2 bases for V and 2 bases for J; bases not matched to a gene: 10. The CDR3 consists of 16 residues. Here the CDR3 DNA reads TGCGCCAGCAGCTTAGGTCCTCAGCGGGGCACCTACGAGCAGTACTTC. It yields the protein CASSLGPQRGTYEQYF.

This chain connects TRBV15 to TRBJ2-1; 7 bases agree with TRBD2. CDR3 length equals 18 residues. Trimming took 0 bases from V and 2 from J; bases not matched to a gene: 10. From germline, CDR1 is LNHNV and CDR2 YYDKDF (reference sequence). CDR3 region: CATSRDTEGGPPYNEQFF. The CDR3 bases are TGTGCCACCAGCAGAGATACGGAGGGAGGGCCACCCTACAATGAGCAGTTCTTC.

This chain links TRBV13 with TRBJ2-1, with a possible D match to TRBD1 (5 bases). Germline values: CDR1 PRHDT, CDR2 FYEKMQ (reference sequence). The CDR3 extends over 14 amino acids. V lost 2 bases, J lost 9 bases, and 14 bases lay in between. CDR3 region: CASSLKQGFSEQFF. In DNA form, the CDR3 reads TGTGCCAGCAGCTTAAAGCAGGGTTTCAGTGAGCAGTTCTTC.

The rearrangement joins TRBV5-1 to TRBJ2-1; a possible D gene is TRBD2 (6 bases). Looked up from germline, CDR1 is SGHRS and CDR2 is YFSETQ. CDR3 length: 14 amino acids. Trimming took 6 bases from V and 11 from J, leaving 21 bases between them. CDR3 coding DNA: TGCGCCAGCACCGTTACCGGAGGGCCTCAGAAGCAGTTCTTC. As protein: CASTVTGGPQKQFF. Using reference TRBV5-1 and TRBJ2-1 for the parts outside the CDR3, the full variable domain is KAGVTQTPRYLIKTRGQQVTLSCSPISGHRSVSWYQQTPGQGLQFLFEYFSETQRNKGNFPGRFSGRQFSNSRSEMNVSTLELGDSALYLCASTVTGGPQKQFFGPGTRLTVL.

The chain joins TRBV28 to TRBJ2-4; D is unresolved. This CDR3 is built from 15 residues. V was trimmed by 3 bases and J by 1 base, leaving 10 bases between them. Germline V gene lookup returns CDR1 MDHEN and CDR2 SYDVKM. The CDR3 DNA sequence: TGTGCCAGCAGTTTTATCCAAGGGGCCAAAAACATTCAGTACTTC. Its protein product is CASSFIQGAKNIQYF.

CDR3 sequence: CASSQGKWTSGYEQYF. The CDR3 nucleotides are TGTGCCAGCAGCCAAGGGAAATGGACTAGCGGCTACGAGCAGTACTTC. The chain carries TRBV4-2 and TRBJ2-7; 10 bases fit TRBD2. Per germline, CDR1 LGHNA and CDR2 YNFKEQ. CDR3 length: 16 residues. The ends lost 1 base at V and 3 bases at J; junction bases unmatched: 6.